What follows are 31 T cell receptor beta chains derived from one specimen sequenced in a study of T cell responses to AZD1222 COVID-19 vaccine. Method: immunoSEQ multiplex PCR; TCRdb's copy keeps in-frame clones and lacks some. The table lists roughly 30,000 clones, around three quarters of them singletons, with roughly 4.5% in the top ten. The sequenced sample was peripheral blood, obtained 28 days after the second AZD1222 dose. These receptor sequences come from an adult who received the AZD1222 COVID-19 vaccine.

This clone is labeled as medium-sized. CDR3 sequence (DNA): TGTGCCAGCAGTTTATCGGGCAGGGAAGCTTTCTTT. Residues: CASSLSGREAFF. The genes are TRBV27 and TRBJ1-1; D is uncertain. Trimming shortened V by 0 bases and J by 8 bases, and 7 bases separated the two germline ends. The CDR3 extends over 12 amino acids. Germline CDR1 reads MNHEY; CDR2 reads SMNVEV (reference sequence).

The chain combines TRBV7-9 with TRBJ1-5, with 8 bases identical to TRBD1. The CDR3 has 17 amino acids. Germline assignment: CDR1 SEHNR and CDR2 FQNEAQ (reference sequence). V shed 1 base, J shed 3 bases, and the junction held 8 bases outside the gene matches. In nucleotides, the CDR3 is TGTGCCAGCAGCTTAGATATCGGGACAGGAGACAATCAGCCCCAGCATTTT. Residues: CASSLDIGTGDNQPQHF.

V gene TRBV21-1 combines with J gene TRBJ1-3. TRBV21-1 is recorded as a pseudogene. The CDR3 loop spans 16 amino acids. This chain's CDR3 is CASSKAGGPPGNTIYF. In DNA, the CDR3 is TGTGCCAGCAGCAAAGCCGGGGGGCCGCCTGGAAACACCATATATTTT.

This chain uses TRBV19 with TRBJ2-5; 11 nucleotides agree with TRBD1. The CDR3 has 16 amino acids. V lost 3 bases, J lost 4 bases, and 7 bases stayed unmatched. Germline loops: CDR1 LNHDA, CDR2 SQIVND (reference sequence). The CDR3 is CASSILGQGDAETQYF. CDR3 nucleotide sequence: TGTGCCAGTAGTATCTTGGGACAGGGGGACGCAGAGACCCAGTACTTC.

This sequence joins TRBV5-6 and TRBJ2-7; D is perhaps TRBD1 (5 bases). The CDR3 totals 13 residues. The V gene's germline CDR1 is SGHDT and CDR2 YYEEEE. Trimming shortened V by 0 bases and J by 3 bases, and 7 bases separated the two germline ends. In DNA form, the CDR3 reads TGTGCCAGCAGCTTGGTAACAGGCTACGAGCAGTACTTC. Translation gives CASSLVTGYEQYF.

This chain links TRBV29-1 with TRBJ2-4; 10 nucleotides line up with TRBD1. CDR1 is SQVTM and CDR2 is ANQGSEA in the germline V gene. The CDR3 is made up of 13 amino acids. The CDR3, as DNA: TGCAGTGCTTCCGGGACAGGGGAAAACATTCAGTACTTC. It is translated as CSASGTGENIQYF.

The chain recombines TRBV2 with TRBJ1-2, with D tentatively TRBD1 (6 bases). The CDR3 loop spans 15 amino acids. V gave up 4 bases and J gave up 2 bases, with 14 bases separating them. From germline, CDR1 is SNHLY and CDR2 FYNNEI. The CDR3 DNA reads as TGTGCCAGCAGTGTAGGACAGATGATGAACTATGGCTACACCTTC. This gives the protein CASSVGQMMNYGYTF.

The table lists this clone with a few counts. The chain employs TRBV11-3 and TRBJ1-1; 7 bases are a match to TRBD1. The CDR3 totals 18 residues. Losses at the gene ends were 0 bases for V and 0 bases for J; bases not matched to a gene: 10. Germline V gene sequence: CDR1 SGHNT, CDR2 YENEEA. CDR3 bases: TGTGCCAGCAGCTTAGATCAAGGGGGCTCCTCCATGAACACTGAAGCTTTCTTT. Amino acid sequence: CASSLDQGGSSMNTEAFF.

The CDR3 bases are TGTGCCAGCAGTTTTAACTTAAACTATGGCTACACCTTC. Protein product: CASSFNLNYGYTF. This chain links TRBV12-3 or TRBV12-4 with TRBJ1-2; D is unresolved. This CDR3 has 13 residues. V was pared by 3 bases and J by 2 bases, with 7 bases between.

Only one count was recorded for this clone. The J gene is TRBJ2-7, the V gene TRBV11-2, with D perhaps being TRBD1 or TRBD2 (6 bases each). CDR3 length: 14 amino acids. V was trimmed by 1 base and J by 3 bases, leaving 10 bases between them. The germline V gene encodes CDR1 SGHAT and CDR2 FQNNGV. The CDR3 region is CASSLGGGGYEQYF. The CDR3 nucleotides read TGTGCCAGCAGCTTAGGAGGAGGGGGCTACGAGCAGTACTTC.

This chain uses TRBV7-2 with TRBJ1-6; tentatively, D is TRBD1 (6 bases). The germline CDR1 and CDR2 sequences are SGHTA and FQGNSA. CDR3 size: 19 residues. V shed 5 bases and J shed 4 bases, with 24 bases lying between them. This CDR3 is CASSPTVAKRGGYNSPLHF. In DNA, the CDR3 is TGTGCCAGCAGCCCCACCGTCGCCAAGCGAGGGGGATATAATTCACCCCTCCACTTT.

This clone was seen once. The chain joins TRBV2 to TRBJ2-7, with D possibly being TRBD2 (6 bases). There are 14 residues in the CDR3. Looked up from germline, CDR1 is SNHLY and CDR2 is FYNNEI. V gave up 8 bases and J gave up 0 bases, with 14 bases separating them. CDR3 DNA sequence: TGTGCCAGCCAGGGACTGTCGAGCTCCTACGAGCAGTACTTC. This encodes CASQGLSSSYEQYF.

The V call is TRBV2, the J call TRBJ1-6, with D unresolved. The V end was cut by 7 bases, the J end by 1 base, with 8 bases between. The germline V gene has CDR1 SNHLY and CDR2 FYNNEI. CDR3 length: 14 amino acids. The CDR3 loop reads CASMAFSYNSPLHF. CDR3 nucleotides: TGTGCCAGCATGGCCTTTTCCTATAATTCACCCCTCCACTTT.

The chain links TRBV19 to TRBJ1-1; 7 nucleotides agree with TRBD1. This CDR3 is 15 amino acids long. The V segment lost 5 bases and the J segment 0 bases; nucleotides outside the gene matches: 6. Germline lookup yields CDR1 LNHDA and CDR2 SQIVND (reference sequence). CDR3 residues: CASSVRGGVNTEAFF. CDR3 bases: TGTGCCAGTAGTGTCAGGGGGGGGGTGAACACTGAAGCTTTCTTT.

CDR3 nucleotides: TGTGCCAGCAGAAGTAGACAGGGAAGGTTCGTCGGCTACACCTTC. Its protein is CASRSRQGRFVGYTF. The chain has TRBV11-3 and TRBJ1-2, with 7 bases matching TRBD1. From germline, CDR1 is SGHNT and CDR2 YENEEA. J was trimmed by 8 bases and V by 6 bases; bases with no gene match: 15. The CDR3 runs to 15 residues.

This chain uses TRBV30 with TRBJ2-2, with D unresolved. In germline, CDR1 is GTSNPN, CDR2 SVGIG (reference sequence). CDR3 length: 15 amino acids. Trimming pared 3 bases from V and 5 bases from J, leaving 16 bases between. The CDR3 sequence: CAWRIVGTETGELFF. CDR3 coding DNA: TGTGCCTGGAGAATTGTGGGTACGGAGACCGGGGAGCTGTTTTTT.

The sample holds one count of this clone. This rearrangement joins TRBV6-6 to TRBJ1-5, with 7 bases lining up with TRBD1. The germline V gene encodes CDR1 MNHNY and CDR2 SVGAGI (reference sequence). J was trimmed by 1 base and V by 2 bases; bases with no gene match: 5. The CDR3 totals 16 residues. The CDR3 bases are TGTGCCAGCAGTTACGAGACAGGGACGAGCAATCAGCCCCAGCATTTT. Its protein is CASSYETGTSNQPQHF.

The gene calls are TRBV14 and TRBJ2-1; TRBD2 matches 9 bases. Trimming cost V 6 bases and J 8 bases; bases outside gene matches: 14. The germline CDR1 and CDR2 sequences are SGHDN and FVKESK. The CDR3 covers 16 residues. This chain's CDR3 is CASSRFTGLARDEQFF. CDR3 DNA: TGTGCCAGCAGTCGATTTACGGGACTAGCTAGAGATGAGCAGTTCTTC. The full variable domain, rest sourced from reference TRBV14 and TRBJ2-1, is EAGVTQFPSHSVIEKGQTVTLRCDPISGHDNLYWYRRVMGKEIKFLLHFVKESKQDESGMPNNRFLAERTGGTYSTLKVQPAELEDSGVYFCASSRFTGLARDEQFFGPGTRLTVL.

The chain is built from TRBV5-4 and TRBJ1-2; 11 bases line up with TRBD1. Trimming cost V 3 bases and J 5 bases; bases outside gene matches: 3. Looked up from germline, CDR1 is SGHNT and CDR2 is YYREEE (reference sequence). The CDR3 runs 14 residues. CDR3 bases: TGTGCCAGCAGCTCAGGACAGGGGGCGTATGGCTACACCTTC. Translated, it gives CASSSGQGAYGYTF.

This sequence joins TRBV18 and TRBJ2-3; 8 nucleotides align to TRBD2. V was pared by 5 bases and J by 0 bases, with 4 bases of the junction left unmatched. Germline assignment: CDR1 KGHSH and CDR2 LQKENI. The CDR3 sequence is 15 residues long. The DNA of the CDR3 is TGTGCCAGCTCAGATAGCGGGGTGAGCACAGATACGCAGTATTTT. Encoded protein: CASSDSGVSTDTQYF.

This clone was observed once. The rearrangement links TRBV9 to TRBJ1-6, with 7 bases identical to TRBD1. CDR1 and CDR2 from the germline V gene are SGDLS and YYNGEE. V was clipped by 3 bases and J by 6 bases; unmatched bases: 0. There are 13 residues in the CDR3. The CDR3 DNA is TGTGCCAGCAGCGGGACAGGTAATTCACCCCTCCACTTT. As protein: CASSGTGNSPLHF.

The rearrangement uses TRBV12-3 or TRBV12-4 and TRBJ1-1; D not certain. V dropped 7 bases and J dropped 6 bases, with 9 bases sitting between them. The length of the CDR3 is 11 residues. The CDR3: CASNRGAEAFF. The CDR3 nucleotides are TGTGCCAGCAACAGAGGCGCTGAAGCTTTCTTT.

This clone was seen only a few times. This sequence joins TRBV29-1 and TRBJ1-4; D may be TRBD1 (5 bases). CDR3 length: 13 residues. Germline CDR1 SQVTM, CDR2 ANQGSEA. Trimming shortened V by 4 bases and J by 0 bases, and 6 bases separated the two germline ends. The CDR3 sequence: CSVAGATNEKLFF. The CDR3 nucleotides are TGCAGCGTTGCGGGGGCAACTAATGAAAAACTGTTTTTT.

The CDR3: CASSTHLGGYLRNSPLHF. The CDR3 nucleotides read TGTGCCAGCAGCACCCACTTGGGGGGTTATTTAAGAAATTCACCCCTCCACTTT. The genes are TRBV7-2 and TRBJ1-6; TRBD1 might be the D (5 bases). CDR1 is SGHTA, CDR2 FQGNSA, per germline. The V end was cut by 5 bases, the J end by 7 bases, with 24 bases between. CDR3 length: 18 residues.

The chain uses TRBV2 and TRBJ2-3; D uncertain. CDR1 SNHLY and CDR2 FYNNEI come from the germline V gene. Trimming took 5 bases from V and 4 from J, leaving 7 bases between them. This CDR3 is built from 12 residues. The CDR3 DNA sequence: TGTGCCAGCAGTTACAGCCCAGATACGCAGTATTTT. It yields the protein CASSYSPDTQYF.

The chain uses TRBV19 and TRBJ1-4; TRBD1 matches 8 bases. CDR3 length: 15 amino acids. Germline CDR1 LNHDA, CDR2 SQIVND (reference sequence). V gave up 4 bases and J gave up 8 bases; unmatched junction bases: 9. The CDR3, as DNA: TGTGCCAGTAGTACAACGGACAGGGTTTTCGAAAAACTGTTTTTT. As protein: CASSTTDRVFEKLFF.

This clone was found a few times. J is TRBJ2-7 and V is TRBV7-9, with 7 bases matching TRBD1. Germline V gene lookup returns CDR1 SEHNR and CDR2 FQNEAQ (reference sequence). The V gene end was trimmed by 4 bases and the J gene end by 1 base; junction bases not matched to a gene: 4. CDR3 size: 14 residues. The CDR3 loop is CASSSGQISYEQYF. CDR3 bases: TGTGCCAGCAGCTCGGGACAGATATCCTACGAGCAGTACTTC.

The rearrangement uses TRBV12-3 or TRBV12-4 and TRBJ2-1, with D tentatively TRBD1 (6 bases). V lost 7 bases, J lost 10 bases, and 11 bases lay in between. The CDR3 sequence is 11 residues long. The CDR3 region is CASTPGTEQFF. CDR3 coding DNA: TGTGCCAGCACCCCTGGGACAGAGCAGTTCTTC.

V gene TRBV9 combines with J gene TRBJ2-2; D gene ambiguous. With 3 bases removed from V and 7 bases from J, the gap between germline ends came to 13 bases. This CDR3 region has 14 residues. CDR1 and CDR2 (germline): SGDLS, YYNGEE. CDR3 loop: CASSESLLNGELFF. Written as DNA, the CDR3 is TGTGCCAGCAGCGAGAGCTTGTTGAACGGGGAGCTGTTTTTT.

V and J are TRBV5-5 and TRBJ2-1; the D gene is possibly TRBD2 (6 bases). CDR3 length: 14 amino acids. CDR1 and CDR2 (germline): SGHKS, YYEKEE (reference sequence). V dropped 2 bases and J dropped 1 base, with 7 bases sitting between them. The CDR3 nucleotides are TGTGCCAGCAGCTTCCGGGAGTCCTACAATGAGCAGTTCTTC. Translation: CASSFRESYNEQFF.

The CDR3 coding sequence is TGTGCCAGCAGTTACAAAGGGGTCGGCTCTGGAAACACCATATATTTT. It is translated as CASSYKGVGSGNTIYF. The chain is built from TRBV6-5 and TRBJ1-3, with D perhaps matching TRBD1 (5 bases). CDR3 length: 16 amino acids. In germline, CDR1 is MNHEY, CDR2 SVGAGI. The ends were cut back, 2 bases at V and 0 bases at J, with 11 bases in the middle.